Listed here is a single TCR beta chain. What it binds is unknown. Each sample yielded at least 6.5 million isolated PBMCs. The authors extracted at least 6 micrograms of total RNA per sample. It was with a sample-barcoded 5' primer and a J-beta primer mix that a second PCR of roughly 6 to 12 cycles was run. Every cDNA molecule carried a tag from a template-switch adaptor bearing 12 random nucleotides. TCRdb used MiXCR to reprocess the 5' RACE reads, holding one entry per CDR3 protein. The repertoire includes about 1.4 million distinct CDR3 sequences, approximately 59% of them detected once, and 6.5% to 8.5% sits in the top ten. From germline, CDR1 is KGHDR and CDR2 SFDVKD. The CDR3 has 16 amino acids. The data were obtained in a study of blood T cells in healthy people across ages. Whole-study findings and limits: Estimated diversity that came from one million T cells was considered an underestimate.

The TCR originated in a man between 18 and 29 years old in good health. The gene calls are TRBV24-1 and TRBJ2-4; 8 nucleotides match TRBD1. The closer fit of TRBJ2-5 to the DNA end suggests the J call may be wrong. Material for sequencing was blood. CDR3 sequence (DNA): TGTGCCACCAGTGACAACGACAGGGGCCTACAAGAGACCCAGTACTTC. This encodes CATSDNDRGLQETQYF.